This TCR beta chain was found in a study of T cell repertoires in cytomegalovirus infection. Via MiXCR, TCRdb re-called the reads, giving one row per CDR3 protein. The top ten hold about an eighth of the sample, which has approximately 990,000 distinct CDR3 sequences, about a third seen once. This clonotype came up a few times. What it recognizes is unknown. CDR1 SEHNR and CDR2 FQNEAQ come from the germline V gene (reference sequence). The length of the CDR3 is 13 residues. V shed 6 bases and J shed 4 bases, with 9 bases lying between them. The TCR sequence derives from a human donor in good health (CMV status not recorded). Some clones in this sample may be carry-over from other donors' samples. The starting material was cultured CD8+ T cells from PBMCs, obtained from culture after CMV antigen stimulation. The rearrangement uses TRBV7-9 and TRBJ2-2; D unclear. CDR3 region: CASRPHVTGELFF. The CDR3 nucleotides read TGTGCCAGCAGACCTCACGTCACCGGGGAGCTGTTTTTT. Full variable domain (outside the CDR3, taken from reference TRBV7-9 and TRBJ2-2): DTGVSQNPRHKITKRGQNVTFRCDPISEHNRLYWYRQTLGQGPEFLTYFQNEAQLEKSRLLSDRFSAERPKGSFSTLEIQRTEQGDSAMYLCASRPHVTGELFFGEGSRLTVL.